This T cell receptor (beta chain) was retrieved from a study of vaccination effects on CD4 cells after COVID-19. Study observations and caveats: Within healthy vaccinees, only 1 of 255 vaccine-induced clones displayed cross-reactivity with common cold coronaviruses. Limitations: small convalescent group and missing early post-infection timepoints. Marked clonal contraction was seen late after vaccination (in both infection- and vaccine-induced clones).

Data came from immunoSEQ multiplex PCR; TCRdb stores just in-frame clones and leaves some out. The sample gives about 38,000 clones, roughly 76% of which show up once; approximately 22% is in the top ten. On this clone itself: The antigen remains unidentified.

Pools of viral peptides were used by the ViraFEST assay to expand antigen-specific CD4+ T cells ahead of sequencing. Isolating CD4+ T cells followed more than eight days of culture. All vaccine recipients tested negative for nucleocapsid antibodies and had never contracted SARS-CoV-2 infection. Culturing of around 1.9 million PBMC per well took place with approximately 9.3 IU/ml IL-2 and 7.5 to 10 ug/ml peptides. The CDR3 spans 15 residues. CDR1 and CDR2 (germline): SEHNR, FQNEAQ (reference sequence). The ends lost 4 bases at V and 0 bases at J; junction bases unmatched: 3. The chain joins TRBV7-9 to TRBJ1-5; TRBD1 matches 7 bases. The sequence was collected from a human donor who received a COVID-19 vaccine. The sample consisted of CD4+ T cells from PBMCs cultured with SARS-CoV-2 spike peptides, taken before COVID-19 vaccination. Here the CDR3 DNA reads TGTGCCAGCAGCTCTACAGGGGATAGCAATCAGCCCCAGCATTTT. It translates to CASSSTGDSNQPQHF.